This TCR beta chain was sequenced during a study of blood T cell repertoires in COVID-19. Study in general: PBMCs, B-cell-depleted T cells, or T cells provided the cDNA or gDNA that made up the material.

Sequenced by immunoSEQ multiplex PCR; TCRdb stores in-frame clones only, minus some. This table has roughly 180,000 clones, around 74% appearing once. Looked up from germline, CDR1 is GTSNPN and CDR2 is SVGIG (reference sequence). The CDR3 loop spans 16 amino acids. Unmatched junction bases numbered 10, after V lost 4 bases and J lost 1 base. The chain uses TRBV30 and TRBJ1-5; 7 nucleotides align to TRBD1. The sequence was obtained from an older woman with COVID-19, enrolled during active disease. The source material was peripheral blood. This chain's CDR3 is CAWTGQGGGSNQPQHF. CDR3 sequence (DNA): TGTGCCTGGACTGGACAAGGGGGCGGAAGCAATCAGCCCCAGCATTTT. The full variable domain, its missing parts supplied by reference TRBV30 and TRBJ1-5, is SQTIHQWPATLVQPVGSPLSLECTVEGTSNPNLYWYRQAAGRGLQLLFYSVGIGQISSEVPQNLSASRPQDRQFILSSKKLLLSDSGFYLCAWTGQGGGSNQPQHFGDGTRLSIL.